The rows below give T cell receptor beta chains drawn from one sample of a study of T cell responses to AZD1222 COVID-19 vaccine. Clones were read by immunoSEQ multiplex PCR, and TCRdb kept only the in-frame ones, dropping some. Of around 100,000 clones listed, roughly 80% are singletons. This specimen was peripheral blood, taken on day 0 of AZD1222 vaccination. Source of these receptors: an adult in good health. Each CDR3 is given without its conserved first and last residue. Each record gives: CDR3 protein, V gene, J gene.

ASSKSGRDRYNEQF	TRBV21-1	TRBJ2-1
ASSLRERGNTIY	TRBV28	TRBJ1-3
AAQGYNEQF	TRBV6-6	TRBJ2-1
ASSGGSGGPYNEQF	TRBV7-9	TRBJ2-1
ASSGQGNSPLH	TRBV2	TRBJ1-6
ASTLGSNNEQF	TRBV12-3/TRBV12-4	TRBJ2-1
ASSSGQGQDTQY	TRBV5-1	TRBJ2-3
ASSGKGGLDTGELF	TRBV3-1/TRBV3-2	TRBJ2-2
ASSLQGRANVLT	TRBV7-2	TRBJ2-6
ASSLRQGNTEAF	TRBV5-1	TRBJ1-1
ASSYSAGGTYGYT	TRBV6-5	TRBJ1-2
ASSVWSYNSPLH	TRBV9	TRBJ1-6
ASSSTGHNYGYT	TRBV6-2/TRBV6-3	TRBJ1-2
ASSNQMRGEQY	TRBV19	TRBJ2-7
AWNRGQGGYEQY	TRBV30	TRBJ2-7
ASSTGTGSSPLH	TRBV5-1	TRBJ1-6
ASSMSAGTTMRQF	TRBV19	TRBJ2-1
ATSGASGRVNTGELF	TRBV24-1	TRBJ2-2
ASTLGQDRNTIY	TRBV6-6	TRBJ1-3
ASSEHSSGNTIY	TRBV6-1	TRBJ1-3
ASSLSNNEKLF	TRBV7-2	TRBJ1-4
ASSRGVTSTTSYNEQF	TRBV6-2/TRBV6-3	TRBJ2-1
ASSERQGGTGELF	TRBV7-9	TRBJ2-2
ASSRAGTSESTDTQY	TRBV4-1	TRBJ2-3
ASSLAINYGYT	TRBV7-2	TRBJ1-2
ASSVGGSQPQH	TRBV2	TRBJ1-5
ASSLGGGKETQY	TRBV7-2	TRBJ2-5
ASSLAQGPYEQY	TRBV7-9	TRBJ2-7
ASSLAGWGQGVGPQH	TRBV7-2	TRBJ1-5
ASSTTGRTTNEKLF	TRBV19	TRBJ1-4
ASSQDRGNNQPQH	TRBV4-3	TRBJ1-5
ASSPQGTSGPNTGELF	TRBV3-1/TRBV3-2	TRBJ2-2
ASSLAGLETQY	TRBV12-3/TRBV12-4	TRBJ2-5
ASSSTGRQEGKLF	TRBV6-1	TRBJ1-4
ASSFRSSRNSPLH	TRBV28	TRBJ1-6
AWSAGLQETQY	TRBV30	TRBJ2-5